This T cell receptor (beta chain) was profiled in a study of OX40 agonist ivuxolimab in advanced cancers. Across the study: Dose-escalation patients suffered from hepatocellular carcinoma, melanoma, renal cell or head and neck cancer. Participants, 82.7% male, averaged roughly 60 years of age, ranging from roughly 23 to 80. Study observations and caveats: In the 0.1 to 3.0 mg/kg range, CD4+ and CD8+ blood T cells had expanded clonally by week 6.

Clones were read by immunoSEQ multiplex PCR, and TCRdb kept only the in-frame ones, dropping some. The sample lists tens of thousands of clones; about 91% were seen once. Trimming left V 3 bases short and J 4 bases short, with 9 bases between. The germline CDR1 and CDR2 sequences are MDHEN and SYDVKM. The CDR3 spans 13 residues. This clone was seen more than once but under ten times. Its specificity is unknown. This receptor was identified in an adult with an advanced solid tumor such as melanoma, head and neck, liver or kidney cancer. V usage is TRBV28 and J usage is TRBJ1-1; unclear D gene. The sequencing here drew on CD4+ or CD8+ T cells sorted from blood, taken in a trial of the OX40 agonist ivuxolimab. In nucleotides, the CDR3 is TGTGCCAGCAGTTTTTCCCTGGGCACTGAAGCTTTCTTT. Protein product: CASSFSLGTEAFF.